This T cell receptor beta chain was documented in a study of metastatic and nonmetastatic thyroid tumors. Study-level background: The study looked at repertoires side by side in blood and in tumor or nodule tissue from malignant and benign thyroid patients.

The CDR3 is 12 residues long. Germline assignment: CDR1 SGHVS and CDR2 FQNEAQ. Study observations and caveats: Across blood and tumor, TCR beta diversity in malignant thyroid tumors was reportedly significantly higher than in benign nodules.

Treatment of any kind had been given to no patient before thyroid surgery. Notes on this clone: What it binds is not known. The junction differs from germline at one of its ends, possibly a read error.

Authors' processing steps: Differences in CDR3 between clinicopathological groups were drawn on to build a classifier intended to discriminate distant-metastatic papillary thyroid cancer patients. Using MiXCR, TCRdb re-called clones from the PCR reads. The authors' filters were not applied to this entry. Found here are 30,000 to 35,000 clones, about 40% of them singletons; the top ten hold 20% to 25%. Sequenced material: tumor tissue. The sequence was collected from a female donor with papillary thyroid cancer or a benign thyroid nodule (not recorded which). Some clones in this sample may be carry-over from other donors' samples. This rearrangement joins TRBV7-8 to TRBJ1-2; D not resolved. The CDR3 sequence: CASSLADYVYTF. In DNA, the CDR3 is TGTGCCAGCAGCTTGGCAGACTATGTCTACACCTTC.